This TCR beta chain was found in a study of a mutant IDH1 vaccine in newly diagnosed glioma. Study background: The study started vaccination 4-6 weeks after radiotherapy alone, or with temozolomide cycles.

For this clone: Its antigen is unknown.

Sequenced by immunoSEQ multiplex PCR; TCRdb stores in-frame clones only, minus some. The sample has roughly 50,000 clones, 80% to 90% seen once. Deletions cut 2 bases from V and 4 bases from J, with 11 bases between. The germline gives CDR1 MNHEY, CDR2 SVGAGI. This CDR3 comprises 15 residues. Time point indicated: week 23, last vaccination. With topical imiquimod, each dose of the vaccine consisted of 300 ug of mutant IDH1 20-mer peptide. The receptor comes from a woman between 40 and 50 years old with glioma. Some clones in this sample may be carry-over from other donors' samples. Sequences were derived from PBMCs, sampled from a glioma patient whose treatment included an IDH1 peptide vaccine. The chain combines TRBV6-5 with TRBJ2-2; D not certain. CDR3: CASSYGAVFTGELFF. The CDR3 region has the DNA TGTGCCAGCAGTTACGGAGCTGTCTTCACCGGGGAGCTGTTTTTT.